The entry below gives a single TCR beta chain sequence along with its context. What this receptor recognizes is not known. No much larger clonotype is one base removed from it; base qualities were not supplied. This sample is drawn from a study of cytomegalovirus exposure and HLA in healthy donors (dated by TCRdb to about 2017). About the study as a whole: An earlier analysis of several hundred of the donors reported approximately 290 Gb of sequence data and 117 million unique TCR beta sequences from about 200 million T cells. An early release that covered about 640 HLA-typed donors contained 250 to 350 gigabases of sequencing data and 85 million to 100 million unique TCR sequences. The genetic ancestry cluster associated with self-reported Caucasian donors included approximately 85% of the 398 genotyped donors. The aim of the study was to test whether cataloging public T cell receptors could identify signatures of past pathogen exposure. The study used immunosequencing to profile the T cell repertoires of approximately 630 subjects and linked those repertoires to cytomegalovirus serostatus. A separate validation cohort of 100 to 150 different subjects was used in addition to the roughly 620-subject first cohort. To predict cytomegalovirus infection status, the study combined high-throughput TCR immunosequencing, statistical association of individual TCRs with disease status, and machine learning. In a later analysis, previously published TCR beta repertoires from about 670 donors were re-analyzed and high-resolution HLA genotyping was added so that TCR occurrence patterns could be studied. Rather than drawing on any new phenotypic data, the later analysis identified candidate immune exposures from TCR beta sequences and the way those sequences occurred across donors. In an earlier analysis of a few hundred of the donors, high-throughput TCR beta sequencing was used to judge whether each TCR beta V gene segment behaved as functional or pseudogenic. Donor age, sex, ethnicity and CMV serostatus were compiled alongside the repertoire data. Genome-wide SNP genotypes for about 60% of the roughly 700 donors were used in a later genetic analysis, which treated that subset as a discovery cohort. Every discovery cohort repertoire had been produced on one sequencing platform. Class I and class II HLA loci were covered by the typing at four-digit resolution. Typing coverage differed by locus: A, B, C, DRB1 and DQB1 were typed in roughly 629-630 donors, DQA1 in 522, DPA1 in nearly 610, and DPB1 in about 450. Roughly five DR-DQ haplotypes were handled as single units for association and clustering, since linkage in the cohort was strong. Across about 370 genotyped donors of the cohort, an average of approximately 240,000 unique TCR beta nucleotide sequences per donor were sequenced, and roughly 18% of those sequences were non-productive. What the authors observed across the whole study: V-gene and J-gene trimming of TCR beta chains was associated with a missense DCLRE1C variant in a later genetic analysis, and the association was replicated in an independent cohort. In the study, around 150 TCR beta chains were listed as associated with cytomegalovirus. In an earlier analysis of approximately 590 of the donors, most TCR beta V segments appeared in productive rearrangements about 87% or about 30% of the time, broadly matching IMGT annotations. Correlated functional status among segregating V segments might be attributable to linkage disequilibrium, but an unknown experimental factor could not be ruled out. In a later analysis, HLA-associated TCR beta chains were found to be more clonally expanded and to have lower generation probabilities than equally common non-associated chains. According to a later analysis, most CMV-associated TCR beta chains appeared to be HLA-restricted, and the HLA associations seemed to be driven largely by CMV exposure. A few of the identified cytomegalovirus-associated TCR beta chains were confirmed in vitro to be specific for cytomegalovirus antigens. A further reported finding was that TCR beta sequences accurately predicted the HLA-A and HLA-B alleles for most subjects in the first cohort. Compared with the 666-donor mean, donors in an Asian-associated ancestry cluster had fewer N-insertions in productive TCRs, according to a later genetic analysis. Because counts were too low, under 20 rarely observed V segments, including chromosome 9 orphons, were left out of the earlier analysis of approximately 500 of the donors. The classifier was reported to diagnose cytomegalovirus status with high specificity and sensitivity in both the original and validation cohorts. It was suggested by the authors that the approach could potentially be generalized to other disease states and immunological phenotypes. Some IMGT-functional V segments, including TRBV6-2 and TRBV6-3, could not be told apart with the 87-base-pair reads, so those segments were excluded. Most TCR sequences were observed very rarely across donors, whereas some public TCRs were present in many individuals. Roughly uniform sequencing depth across donors was assumed in presence/absence analyses, although this assumption may not hold. A group of highly shared sequence variants was considered likely to be a technical artifact of the sequencing pipeline. Specific HLA alleles were associated with 16,951 TCR beta sequences at a false discovery rate of 0.05 in a later analysis. This cohort had only TCR beta chains sequenced, and the lack of alpha or paired-chain data limited which features could be detected. In a later analysis, the rate of TCR association differed among HLA loci, with DRB1 alleles having the most associated TCRs and HLA-C alleles having the fewest. HLA typing was unavailable for some donors at each locus, so association tests used only the typed subset. In a later analysis, several top co-occurrence clusters were reported to appear linked to parvovirus B19, influenza, CMV and Epstein-Barr virus. Strong co-occurrence of HLA alleles, especially DR and DQ, made assigning TCR associations to individual alleles difficult. Immune exposure information for the cohort was limited to CMV serostatus.

In total, roughly 670 healthy bone marrow donors made up the cohort. At the time of sampling, every cohort member was nominally healthy, though immune exposures that went unrecorded were likely present. The donor tested CMV seronegative, placing the donor among the roughly 350 seronegative members of the cohort. Every donor gave a peripheral blood sample, and the peripheral blood mononuclear cells from that sample were used for TCR beta sequencing. The Qiagen DNeasy Blood Extraction Kit was used to extract genomic DNA from the blood cell samples. Compared with germline, V lacks 0 bases and J lacks 4 bases; bases without a gene match: 6. CDR1 and CDR2, looked up from the germline V gene, are SGHTA and FQGNSA. The CDR3 sequence holds 15 residues, the cysteine and phenylalanine included. Only the CDR3 portion is preserved as DNA: 45 bases, with reading frame beginning at the first base. The library was generated by the immunoSEQ multiplex PCR assay. For the multiplex PCR, a mixture combining 60 forward primers for TCR Vbeta segments and 13 reverse primers for TCR Jbeta segments was used. A multiplex PCR assay on genomic DNA amplified the CDR3 region of rearranged TCR beta genes. Amplified TCR beta libraries were sequenced as 87-base-pair reads on the Illumina HiSeq System. The published analysis was carried out like this. A later analysis tallied around 80 million unique TCR beta chains across the approximately 670 repertoires, and about 12 million of those chains were shared by two or more donors. A nearest-neighbor algorithm error-corrected the raw reads and collapsed the reads into unique sequences, merging closely related sequences to remove PCR and sequencing errors. V, D and J gene segments were assigned by aligning CDR3 sequences to IMGT reference sequences. For a sequence to be retained, a match of at least six nucleotides was required to both a V gene segment and a J gene segment. Rearrangements were called productive when the CDR3 lacked stop codons and stayed in frame with V and J; all others were non-productive. CDR3 was defined by IMGT convention, running from the second conserved V-encoded cysteine to the conserved J-encoded phenylalanine. The earlier analysis of some 600 of the donors excluded sequences that lacked an unambiguous match to a single V gene segment. In an earlier analysis of a few hundred of the donors, V segments were called functional above 56.7% productive rearrangements and were called segregating when the between-donor standard deviation exceeded 5%. A statistical classification framework was developed to diagnose cytomegalovirus status using the catalog of TCR beta chain sequences. In a later analysis, TCR nucleotide sequences were compared against IMGT/GENE-DB human TR gene sequences so that V and J genes could be assigned. The TCRdist pipeline was used in a later analysis to assign CDR3 sequences and most-parsimonious VDJ recombination scenarios. A later analysis defined each TCR beta chain by its CDR3 amino acid sequence plus V-gene family, and excluded reads lacking a unique V-gene family. In a later analysis, 500 to 650 highly shared, low-generation-probability nucleotide sequences were removed to address suspected cross-contamination and a sequencing artifact. In a later analysis, a clonal expansion index was calculated for each public chain from normalized within-repertoire ranks of inferred template counts. Generation probabilities in a later analysis came from a VDJ recombination model fitted to out-of-frame rearrangements, and those results were checked against IGoR. In a later analysis, hypergeometric tests were used to score TCR-TCR, TCR-HLA and TCR-CMV co-occurrence, with a repertoire-size bias correction applied to TCR pairs. In a later analysis, false discovery rates were estimated by permuting HLA or CMV assignments 20 times. In a later analysis, co-occurring TCRs were grouped using DBSCAN, and TCRdist sequence similarity was added for clustering within HLA-allele-positive subsets. Repertoires with fewer than 30,000 or more than 120,000 public chains, plus five repertoires with anomalous nucleotide sharing, were excluded from co-occurrence clustering. TCRdb carries this immuneACCESS record with in-frame sequences only. Its versions omit some clonotypes, under half of them owing to an unresolved V gene in the studies checked, with the rest unexplained. The V and J calls and clone size are taken from that table; D and trimming were inferred from the DNA. This sample holds about 160,000 clones; approximately 79% were observed only once. The ten largest make up approximately 2% of the sample.

The V and J segments used are TRBV7-2 and TRBJ2-7; a stretch of 7 junction bases matches TRBD1. This TCR was sampled from a man aged 35 to 55 in good health and CMV-seronegative. The specimen was PBMCs. The CDR3 protein is CASSLALGQFYEQYF. The sequence in DNA is TGTGCCAGCAGCTTAGCGCTGGGACAGTTTTACGAGCAGTACTTC.